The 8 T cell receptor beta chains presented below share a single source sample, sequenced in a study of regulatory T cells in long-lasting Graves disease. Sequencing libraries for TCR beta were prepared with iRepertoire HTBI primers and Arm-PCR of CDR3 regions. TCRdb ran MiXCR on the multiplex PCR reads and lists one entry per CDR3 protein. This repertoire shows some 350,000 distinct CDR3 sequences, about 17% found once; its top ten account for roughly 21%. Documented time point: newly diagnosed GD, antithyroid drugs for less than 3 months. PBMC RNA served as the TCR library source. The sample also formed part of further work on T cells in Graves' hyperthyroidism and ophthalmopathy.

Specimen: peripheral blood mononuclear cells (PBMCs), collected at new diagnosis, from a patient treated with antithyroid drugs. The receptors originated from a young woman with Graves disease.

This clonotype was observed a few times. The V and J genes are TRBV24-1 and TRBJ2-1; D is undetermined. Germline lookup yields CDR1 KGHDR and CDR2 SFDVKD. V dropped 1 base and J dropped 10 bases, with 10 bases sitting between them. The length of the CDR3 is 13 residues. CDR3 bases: TGTGCCACCAGTGATTTCGGGTTGCGGGAGCAGTTCTTC. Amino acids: CATSDFGLREQFF.

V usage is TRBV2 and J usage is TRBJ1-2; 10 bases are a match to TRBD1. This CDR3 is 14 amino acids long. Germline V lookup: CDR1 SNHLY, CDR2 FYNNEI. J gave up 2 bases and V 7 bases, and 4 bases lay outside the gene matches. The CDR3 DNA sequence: TGTGCCAGCAAAGGGACAGGGGAAAACTATGGCTACACCTTC. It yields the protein CASKGTGENYGYTF.

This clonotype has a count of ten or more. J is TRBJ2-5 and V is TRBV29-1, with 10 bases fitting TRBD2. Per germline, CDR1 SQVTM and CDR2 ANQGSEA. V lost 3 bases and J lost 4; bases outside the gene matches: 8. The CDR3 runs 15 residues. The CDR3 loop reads CSVEPSGRAGETQYF. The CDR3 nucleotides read TGCAGCGTTGAGCCGAGCGGGAGGGCCGGAGAGACCCAGTACTTC.

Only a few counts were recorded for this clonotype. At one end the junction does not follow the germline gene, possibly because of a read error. CDR3 DNA: TGTGCCAGCAGCTCCCGGGGCAGGGCGAATGGGCAGTTCTTC. The encoded protein is CASSSRGRANGQFF. The rearrangement joins TRBV5-6 to TRBJ2-1; D is perhaps TRBD1 or TRBD2 (5 bases each). The CDR3 runs to 14 residues. CDR1 is SGHDT, CDR2 YYEEEE, per germline.

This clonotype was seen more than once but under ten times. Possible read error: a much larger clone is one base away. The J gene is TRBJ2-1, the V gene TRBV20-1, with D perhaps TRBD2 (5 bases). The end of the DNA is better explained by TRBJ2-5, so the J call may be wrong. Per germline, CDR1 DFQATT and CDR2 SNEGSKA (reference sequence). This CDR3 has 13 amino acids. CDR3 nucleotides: TGCAGTGCTAGGCCCGGGGTGGATGAGACCCAGTACTTC. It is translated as CSARPGVDETQYF.

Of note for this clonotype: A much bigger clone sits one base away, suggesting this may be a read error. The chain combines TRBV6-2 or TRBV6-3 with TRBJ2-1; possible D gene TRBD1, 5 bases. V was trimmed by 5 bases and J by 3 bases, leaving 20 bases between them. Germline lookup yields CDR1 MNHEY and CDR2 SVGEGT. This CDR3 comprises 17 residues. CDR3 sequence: CASSPRSADMYYNEQFF. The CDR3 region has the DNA TGTGCCAGCAGTCCTCGCTCGGCGGACATGTACTACAATGAGCAGTTCTTC.

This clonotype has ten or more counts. CDR3 residues: CASSSGTGENYGYTF. The CDR3 region has the DNA TGTGCCAGCAGCTCCGGGACAGGGGAAAACTATGGCTACACCTTC. V usage is TRBV2 and J usage is TRBJ1-2; 10 bases are shared with TRBD1. Germline V lookup: CDR1 SNHLY, CDR2 FYNNEI. With V trimmed by 6 bases and J by 2 bases, 6 bases remained unmatched. This CDR3 has 15 amino acids.

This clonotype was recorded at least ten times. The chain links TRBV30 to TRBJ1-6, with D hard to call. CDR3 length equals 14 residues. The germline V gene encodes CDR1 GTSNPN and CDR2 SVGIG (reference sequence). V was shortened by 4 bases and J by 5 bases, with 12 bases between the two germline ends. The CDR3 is CAWIGQSNNSPLHF. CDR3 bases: TGTGCCTGGATCGGGCAATCCAATAATTCACCCCTCCACTTT.